Listed below are T cell receptor beta chains from one sample, sequenced in a study of blood T cell repertoires in COVID-19. Libraries were prepared by immunoSEQ multiplex PCR; TCRdb keeps only in-frame clonotypes and omits some of them. The sample has over 45,000 clones; roughly 88% are singletons. The sample consisted of peripheral blood. All receptors come from a man aged 65 to 85 with acute or convalescent COVID-19. Both conserved end residues are part of each CDR3. A D gene is named only where the DNA matches it firmly.

j_gene: TRBJ1-1; d_gene: TRBD1; v_gene: TRBV3-1/TRBV3-2; CDR3nt: TGTGCCAGCAGCCGGGGAAGACAGGGGGCAAGAACTGAAGCTTTCTTT; CDR3aa: CASSRGRQGARTEAFF
j_gene: TRBJ1-3; d_gene: TRBD1; v_gene: TRBV28; CDR3nt: TGTGCCAGCAGTTTGCTAGGACAGGGTGGAAACACCATATATTTT; CDR3aa: CASSLLGQGGNTIYF
j_gene: TRBJ2-1; d_gene: -; v_gene: TRBV4-3; CDR3nt: TGCGCCAGCAGCCAAGATAGGGGGGGCTCCTACAATGAGCAGTTCTTC; CDR3aa: CASSQDRGGSYNEQFF
j_gene: TRBJ2-1; d_gene: -; v_gene: TRBV7-2; CDR3nt: TGTGCCAGCAGCCCTGGGGGAGCGGGACAAGTCCGCAATGAGCAGTTCTTC; CDR3aa: CASSPGGAGQVRNEQFF
j_gene: TRBJ2-1; d_gene: TRBD2; v_gene: TRBV7-8; CDR3nt: TGTGCCAGCAGCTTGGAACTAGCGGGAGGGGACAATGAGCAGTTCTTC; CDR3aa: CASSLELAGGDNEQFF
j_gene: TRBJ1-1; d_gene: -; v_gene: TRBV19; CDR3nt: TGTGCCAGTAGTATAGGTAGCATGAACACTGAAGCTTTCTTT; CDR3aa: CASSIGSMNTEAFF
j_gene: TRBJ2-7; d_gene: -; v_gene: TRBV27; CDR3nt: TGTGCCAGCAGCCGTACAGGACCCCCCTACGAGCAGTACTTC; CDR3aa: CASSRTGPPYEQYF
j_gene: TRBJ2-1; d_gene: -; v_gene: TRBV27; CDR3nt: TGTGCCAGCAGTTTCGGCGGCAATGAGCAGTTCTTC; CDR3aa: CASSFGGNEQFF
j_gene: TRBJ1-5; d_gene: -; v_gene: TRBV6-2/TRBV6-3; CDR3nt: TGTGCCAGCAGTCTCGGGGGGCCCCAGCATTTT; CDR3aa: CASSLGGPQHF
j_gene: TRBJ1-2; d_gene: -; v_gene: TRBV19; CDR3nt: TGTGCCAGTAGTAGGACAGTGTGGGACTATGGCTACACCTTC; CDR3aa: CASSRTVWDYGYTF
j_gene: TRBJ1-1; d_gene: TRBD1; v_gene: TRBV30; CDR3nt: TGTGCCTGGAGTATCCGGGACAGGGGAACGGCTTTCTTT; CDR3aa: CAWSIRDRGTAFF